This T cell receptor (beta chain) is drawn from a study of blood T cell repertoires in COVID-19. Study-level background: Sources were T cells, B-cell-depleted T cells, or PBMCs; the material itself was cDNA or gDNA.

Data came from immunoSEQ multiplex PCR; TCRdb stores just in-frame clones and leaves some out. The data show about 260,000 clones, approximately 82% seen once. The origin of this receptor is a woman aged 80 or over with acute or convalescent COVID-19. The specimen was peripheral blood.

As DNA, the CDR3 is TGTGCCAGCAGCTTCCGGGGGGAATCTGGAAACACCATATATTTT. It is translated as CASSFRGESGNTIYF. The chain has TRBV11-2 and TRBJ1-3; maybe TRBD1 (5 bases). V gave up 3 bases and J gave up 1 base, with 10 bases separating them. Germline V CDR1 and CDR2: SGHAT, FQNNGV. The CDR3 length is 15 residues.